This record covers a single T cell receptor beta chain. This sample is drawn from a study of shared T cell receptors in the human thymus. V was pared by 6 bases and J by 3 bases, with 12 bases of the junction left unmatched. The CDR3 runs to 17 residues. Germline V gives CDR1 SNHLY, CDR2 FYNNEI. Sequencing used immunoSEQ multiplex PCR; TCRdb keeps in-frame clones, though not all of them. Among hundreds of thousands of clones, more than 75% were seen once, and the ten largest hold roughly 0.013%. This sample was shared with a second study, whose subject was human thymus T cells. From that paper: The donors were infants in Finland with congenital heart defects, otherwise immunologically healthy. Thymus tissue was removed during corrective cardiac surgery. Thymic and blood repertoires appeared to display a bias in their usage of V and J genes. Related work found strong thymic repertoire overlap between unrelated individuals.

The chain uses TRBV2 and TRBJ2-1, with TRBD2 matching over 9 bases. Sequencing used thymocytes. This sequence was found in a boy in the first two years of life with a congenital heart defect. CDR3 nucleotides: TGTGCCAGCAGGGGACTAGCTCCCGGAGGAGGCTACAATGAGCAGTTCTTC. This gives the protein CASRGLAPGGGYNEQFF.